The 16 T cell receptor beta chains listed next were all sequenced from one sample in a study of CD8 T cells in Susac syndrome. Reverse transcription of roughly 0.5 to 1 ug RNA used random hexamers. MiXCR was run by TCRdb on the immunoSEQ multiplex PCR reads, yielding one entry per CDR3 protein. The sample carries roughly 220,000 distinct CDR3 sequences, about 94% recorded once. The sequencing input was CD4+ T cells from PBMCs. These receptors were taken from a human donor with Susac syndrome.

The genes are TRBV29-1 and TRBJ2-1, with 10 bases identical to TRBD2. The junction had 7 bases not matched to a gene; V was cut back by 4 bases and J by 4 bases. This CDR3 is built from 15 residues. Germline CDR1 reads SQVTM; CDR2 reads ANQGSEA. CDR3 in DNA: TGCAGCGTTGCGAGCGGGGGGGCGCAATACAATGAGCAGTTCTTC. This translates into CSVASGGAQYNEQFF.

The chain carries TRBV5-1 and TRBJ1-1; no reliable D call. The V gene's germline CDR1 is SGHRS and CDR2 YFSETQ. The CDR3 loop spans 13 amino acids. Trimming left V 0 bases short and J 0 bases short, with 3 bases between. CDR3 sequence: CASSLELNTEAFF. The CDR3 bases are TGCGCCAGCAGCTTGGAGTTGAACACTGAAGCTTTCTTT.

This clonotype appeared a single time. This chain connects TRBV5-4 to TRBJ1-2, with D possibly being TRBD1 (5 bases). Germline CDR1 reads SGHNT; CDR2 reads YYREEE (reference sequence). This CDR3 contains 14 residues. Trimming took 0 bases from V and 3 from J, leaving 9 bases between them. The CDR3: CASSLEAGHYGYTF. Written as DNA, the CDR3 is TGTGCCAGCAGCTTGGAGGCAGGGCACTATGGCTACACCTTC.

J is TRBJ2-1 and V is TRBV5-4; D not resolved. Trimming stripped 4 bases from V and 1 base from J, with 6 bases between. The germline V gene has CDR1 SGHNT and CDR2 YYREEE (reference sequence). This CDR3 has 13 residues. As DNA, the CDR3 is TGTGCCAGCAGCGACGTATCCTACAATGAGCAGTTCTTC. Protein: CASSDVSYNEQFF.

The chain is built from TRBV5-1 and TRBJ2-7; TRBD2 matches at 9 bases. This CDR3 has 14 residues. V shed 4 bases, J shed 2 bases, and the junction held 4 bases outside the gene matches. Germline V gene sequence: CDR1 SGHRS, CDR2 YFSETQ. CDR3 protein: CASSLTSGTYEQYF. CDR3 in DNA: TGCGCCAGCAGCCTGACTAGCGGAACCTACGAGCAGTACTTC.

J is TRBJ2-1 and V is TRBV7-9; TRBD2 is a possible D gene (5 bases). Germline V gene lookup returns CDR1 SEHNR and CDR2 FQNEAQ (reference sequence). The CDR3 length is 16 residues. Deletions cut 5 bases from V and 9 bases from J, with 23 bases between. CDR3 coding DNA: TGTGCCAGCAGCCAAAGTCCGGGGTCCCTAAACCTTGAGCAGTTCTTC. Translating gives CASSQSPGSLNLEQFF.

The rearrangement links TRBV5-1 to TRBJ2-2, with TRBD1 matching 7 bases. This CDR3 region has 15 residues. CDR1 is SGHRS, CDR2 YFSETQ, per germline. V shed 1 base, J shed 5 bases, and the junction held 5 bases outside the gene matches. CDR3 in DNA: TGCGCCAGCAGCTTGATGGCAGGGGGAACCGGGGAGCTGTTTTTT. Translating gives CASSLMAGGTGELFF.

This clonotype has only one observation. This rearrangement joins TRBV27 to TRBJ1-6; D remains ambiguous. Trimming removed 4 bases from V and 7 bases from J, with 8 bases in between. Germline V lookup: CDR1 MNHEY, CDR2 SMNVEV (reference sequence). The CDR3 totals 13 residues. The CDR3 DNA sequence: TGTGCCAGCAGTTCCCCATGGAATTCACCCCTCCACTTT. This codes for CASSSPWNSPLHF.

V gene TRBV20-1 combines with J gene TRBJ2-3; the D gene is possibly TRBD1 (5 bases). The CDR3 extends over 14 amino acids. CDR1 is DFQATT, CDR2 SNEGSKA, per germline (reference sequence). V was shortened by 4 bases and J by 2 bases, with 13 bases between the two germline ends. DNA of the CDR3: TGCAGTGCTACGACAGCTTCCACCACAGATACGCAGTATTTT. Amino acid sequence: CSATTASTTDTQYF.

The CDR3 bases are TGCAGCGTTAGGGATACGGGCTACACCTTC. This sequence encodes CSVRDTGYTF. The genes are TRBV29-1 and TRBJ1-2; D is undetermined. The CDR3 contains 10 residues. Trimming cost V 5 bases and J 8 bases, with 9 bases left between them. CDR1 and CDR2 (germline): SQVTM, ANQGSEA. The full variable domain, rest sourced from reference TRBV29-1 and TRBJ1-2, is SAVISQKPSRDICQRGTSLTIQCQVDSQVTMMFWYRQQPGQSLTLIATANQGSEATYESGFVIDKFPISRPNLTFSTLTVSNMSPEDSSIYLCSVRDTGYTFGSGTRLTVV.

The DNA for the CDR3 is TGTGCCAGCAGCTTAGCTTACAGGGGCGATGAGCAGTTCTTC. This encodes CASSLAYRGDEQFF. V and J are TRBV7-2 and TRBJ2-1, with 7 bases fitting TRBD1. CDR1 is SGHTA, CDR2 FQGNSA, per germline. The CDR3 runs 14 residues. With V trimmed by 0 bases and J by 8 bases, 4 bases remained unmatched.

The V call is TRBV3-1, the J call TRBJ2-5; 9 nucleotides align to TRBD2. CDR1 is LGHDT and CDR2 is YNNKEL in the germline V gene (reference sequence). The CDR3 is 15 amino acids. Trimming at V came to 4 bases and at J to 1 base, leaving 4 bases not matched to a gene. The CDR3 sequence is CASSPGRGGQETQYF. The CDR3 DNA is TGTGCCAGCAGCCCCGGGCGGGGGGGCCAAGAGACCCAGTACTTC.

The V call is TRBV20-1, the J call TRBJ2-7, with 11 nucleotides matching TRBD1. Germline lookup yields CDR1 DFQATT and CDR2 SNEGSKA (reference sequence). The CDR3 extends over 15 amino acids. V dropped 0 bases and J dropped 5; count of bases not matched to a gene: 6. CDR3 residues: CSARDRDRGYNEQYF. As DNA, the CDR3 is TGCAGTGCTAGAGACCGGGACAGGGGGTATAACGAGCAGTACTTC.

The V gene is TRBV18, the J gene TRBJ2-2, with 8 bases that match TRBD1. CDR1 and CDR2 (germline): KGHSH, LQKENI. CDR3 length equals 17 residues. With 3 bases clipped from V and 0 bases from J, the junction kept 6 bases outside the gene matches. The CDR3 DNA sequence: TGTGCCAGCTCACCTCTACCGACAGGGGCGAACACCGGGGAGCTGTTTTTT. This codes for CASSPLPTGANTGELFF.

This clonotype was seen a single time. V gene TRBV24-1 combines with J gene TRBJ2-1; weak D call: TRBD2 (6 bases). V was clipped by 3 bases and J by 6 bases, with 17 bases between them. CDR1 KGHDR and CDR2 SFDVKD come from the germline V gene. This CDR3 is 16 amino acids long. The CDR3 sequence: CATSDPRDLDGNEQFF. CDR3 DNA: TGTGCCACCAGTGATCCCCGGGACTTGGATGGCAATGAGCAGTTCTTC.

This clonotype has only a few counts. J is TRBJ1-2 and V is TRBV4-1; no firm D call. CDR3 size: 12 residues. Trimming stripped 4 bases from V and 8 bases from J, with 11 bases between. Germline V gene data show CDR1 as MGHRA and CDR2 as YSYEKL. CDR3 bases: TGCGCCAGCAGCCGAGAATTGGGCGGCTACACCTTC. It specifies CASSRELGGYTF.